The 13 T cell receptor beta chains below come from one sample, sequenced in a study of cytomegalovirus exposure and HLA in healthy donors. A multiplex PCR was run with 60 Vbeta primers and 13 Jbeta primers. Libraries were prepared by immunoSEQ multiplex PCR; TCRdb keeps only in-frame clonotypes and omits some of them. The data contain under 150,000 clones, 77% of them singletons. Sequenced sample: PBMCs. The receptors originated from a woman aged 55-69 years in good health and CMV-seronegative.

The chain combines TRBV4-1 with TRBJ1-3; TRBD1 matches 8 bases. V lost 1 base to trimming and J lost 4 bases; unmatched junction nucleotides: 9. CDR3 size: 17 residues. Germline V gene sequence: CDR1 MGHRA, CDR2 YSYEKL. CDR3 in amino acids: CASSQGLRGHEGNTIYF. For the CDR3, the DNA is TGCGCCAGCAGCCAAGGCCTCAGGGGGCATGAAGGAAACACCATATATTTT.

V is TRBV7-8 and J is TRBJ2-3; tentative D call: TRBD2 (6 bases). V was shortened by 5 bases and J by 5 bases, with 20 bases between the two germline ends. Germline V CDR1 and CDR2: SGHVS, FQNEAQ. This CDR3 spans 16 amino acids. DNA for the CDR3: TGTGCCAGCAGCCTAGTAGCGGAGGGGCGTCAAGATACGCAGTATTTT. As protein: CASSLVAEGRQDTQYF.

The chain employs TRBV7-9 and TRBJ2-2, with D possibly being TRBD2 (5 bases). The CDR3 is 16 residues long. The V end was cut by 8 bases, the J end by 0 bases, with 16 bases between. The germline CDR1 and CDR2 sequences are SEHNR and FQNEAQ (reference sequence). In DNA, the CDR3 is TGTGCCAGCCGAAGATTGAGCGGCGCGAACACCGGGGAGCTGTTTTTT. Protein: CASRRLSGANTGELFF.

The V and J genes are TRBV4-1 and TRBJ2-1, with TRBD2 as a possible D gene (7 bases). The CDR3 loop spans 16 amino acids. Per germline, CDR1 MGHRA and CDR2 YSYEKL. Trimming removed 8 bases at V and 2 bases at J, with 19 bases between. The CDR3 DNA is TGCGCCAGCCGGCCCAGGGGAGGGGCAGCCTACAATGAGCAGTTCTTC. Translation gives CASRPRGGAAYNEQFF.

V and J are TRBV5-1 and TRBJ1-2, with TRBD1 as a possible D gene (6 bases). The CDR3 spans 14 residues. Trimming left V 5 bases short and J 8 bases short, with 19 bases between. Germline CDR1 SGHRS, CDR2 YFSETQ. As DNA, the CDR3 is TGCGCCAGCAGAGGGTCAGGGGTTGATTTGGGCTACACCTTC. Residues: CASRGSGVDLGYTF.

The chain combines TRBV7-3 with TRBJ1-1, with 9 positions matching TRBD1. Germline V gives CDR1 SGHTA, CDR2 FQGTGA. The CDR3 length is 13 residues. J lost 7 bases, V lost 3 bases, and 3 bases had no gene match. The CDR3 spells CASSFGTGREAFF. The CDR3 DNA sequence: TGTGCCAGCAGCTTCGGGACAGGGCGTGAAGCTTTCTTT.

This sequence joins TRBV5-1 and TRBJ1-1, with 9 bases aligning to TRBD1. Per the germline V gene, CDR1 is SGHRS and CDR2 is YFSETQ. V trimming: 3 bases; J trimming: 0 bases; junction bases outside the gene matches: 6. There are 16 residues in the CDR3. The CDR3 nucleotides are TGCGCCAGCAGCTCGCTGACAGGGGGAATGAACACTGAAGCTTTCTTT. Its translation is CASSSLTGGMNTEAFF.

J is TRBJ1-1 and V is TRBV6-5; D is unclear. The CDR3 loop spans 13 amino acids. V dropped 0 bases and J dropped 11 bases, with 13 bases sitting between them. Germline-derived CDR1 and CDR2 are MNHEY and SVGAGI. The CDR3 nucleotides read TGTGCCAGCAGTTACTCTTGGGGAAGGGAGGCTTTCTTT. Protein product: CASSYSWGREAFF.

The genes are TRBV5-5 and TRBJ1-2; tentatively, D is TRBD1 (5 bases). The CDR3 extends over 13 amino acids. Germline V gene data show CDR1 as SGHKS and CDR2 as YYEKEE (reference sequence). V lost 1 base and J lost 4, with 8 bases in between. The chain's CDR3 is CASSLQGGYGYTF. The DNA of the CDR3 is TGTGCCAGCAGCTTGCAGGGAGGCTATGGCTACACCTTC.

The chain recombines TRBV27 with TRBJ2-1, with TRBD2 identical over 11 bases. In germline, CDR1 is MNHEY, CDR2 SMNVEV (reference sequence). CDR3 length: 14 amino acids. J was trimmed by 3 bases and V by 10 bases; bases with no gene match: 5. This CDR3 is CATRSGRVYNEQFF. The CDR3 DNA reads TGTGCCACCCGTAGCGGGAGGGTCTACAATGAGCAGTTCTTC.

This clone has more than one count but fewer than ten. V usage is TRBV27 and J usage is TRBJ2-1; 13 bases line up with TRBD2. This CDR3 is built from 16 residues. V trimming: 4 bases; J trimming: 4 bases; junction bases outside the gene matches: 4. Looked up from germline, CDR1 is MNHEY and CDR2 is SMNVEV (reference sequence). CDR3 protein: CASSSMTSGRYNEQFF. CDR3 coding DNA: TGTGCCAGCAGTTCCATGACTAGCGGGAGGTACAATGAGCAGTTCTTC.

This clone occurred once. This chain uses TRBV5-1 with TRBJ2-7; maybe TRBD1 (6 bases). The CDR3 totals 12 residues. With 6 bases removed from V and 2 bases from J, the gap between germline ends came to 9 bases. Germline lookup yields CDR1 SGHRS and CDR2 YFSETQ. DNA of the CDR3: TGCGCCAGCAACAGGGAGCCCTACGAGCAGTACTTC. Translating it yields CASNREPYEQYF.

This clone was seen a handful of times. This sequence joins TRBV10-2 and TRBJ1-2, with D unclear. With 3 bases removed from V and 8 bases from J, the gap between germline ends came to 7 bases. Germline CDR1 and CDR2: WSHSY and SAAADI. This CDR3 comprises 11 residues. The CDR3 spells CASSDPGGYTF. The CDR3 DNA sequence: TGCGCCAGCAGTGATCCGGGGGGCTACACCTTC.